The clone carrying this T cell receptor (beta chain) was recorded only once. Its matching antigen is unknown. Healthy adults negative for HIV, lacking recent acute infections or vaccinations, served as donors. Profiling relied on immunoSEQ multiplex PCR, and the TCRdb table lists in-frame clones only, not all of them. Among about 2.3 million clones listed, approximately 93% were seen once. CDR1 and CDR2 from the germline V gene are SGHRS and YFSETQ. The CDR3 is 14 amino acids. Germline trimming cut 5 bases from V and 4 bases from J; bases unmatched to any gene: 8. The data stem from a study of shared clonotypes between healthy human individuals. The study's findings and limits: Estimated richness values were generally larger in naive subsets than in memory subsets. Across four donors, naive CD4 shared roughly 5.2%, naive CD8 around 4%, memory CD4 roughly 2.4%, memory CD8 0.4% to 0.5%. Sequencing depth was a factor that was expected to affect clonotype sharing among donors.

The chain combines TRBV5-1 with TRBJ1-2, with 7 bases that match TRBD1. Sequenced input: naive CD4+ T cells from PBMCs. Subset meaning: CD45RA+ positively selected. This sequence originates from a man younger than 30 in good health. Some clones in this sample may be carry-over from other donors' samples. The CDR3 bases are TGCGCCAGCAGTCCAGGGGGTAATATCTATGGCTACACCTTC. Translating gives CASSPGGNIYGYTF. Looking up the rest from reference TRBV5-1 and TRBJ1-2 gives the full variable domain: KAGVTQTPRYLIKTRGQQVTLSCSPISGHRSVSWYQQTPGQGLQFLFEYFSETQRNKGNFPGRFSGRQFSNSRSEMNVSTLELGDSALYLCASSPGGNIYGYTFGSGTRLTVV.